This T cell receptor (beta chain) was found in a study of blood T cell repertoires in COVID-19. Study-level background: COVID-19 samples collected from the United States, Italy and Spain covered acute and convalescent phases. Sources were T cells, B-cell-depleted T cells, or PBMCs; the material itself was cDNA or gDNA.

This clone has only a few counts. Per the original data handling: Reference gene primer amplification gave estimated nucleated cell counts. Method: immunoSEQ multiplex PCR; TCRdb's copy keeps in-frame clones and lacks some. For V, J and clone size, that table is used; D and trimming come from the DNA. The sample yields roughly 160,000 clones, 80% to 90% seen once. V gave up 6 bases and J gave up 6 bases, with 16 bases separating them. The CDR3 has 14 amino acids. CDR1 and CDR2 (germline): SGHNT, YYREEE (reference sequence). The sample consisted of peripheral blood. This receptor was obtained from a woman aged 55-70 years who had recovered from COVID-19. V and J are TRBV5-4 and TRBJ2-4; D possibly corresponds to TRBD2 (6 bases). CDR3 sequence reads: CASTRGGGPNIQYF. CDR3 DNA: TGTGCCAGCACCCGCGGTGGAGGGCCAAACATTCAGTACTTC.